The 9 T cell receptor beta chains reported below all come from one sample, sequenced in a study of shared clonotypes between healthy human individuals. The method was immunoSEQ multiplex PCR; TCRdb's version includes in-frame clones alone and lacks a portion of them. This repertoire shows under 2.5 million clones, around 92% found once; its top ten account for 0.37%. What was sequenced was naive CD4+ T cells from PBMCs. Indicated subset: CD45RA+ positively selected. Receptors originate from a man between 18 and 29 years old in good health. Some clones in this sample may be carry-over from other donors' samples.

Concerning this clone itself: The sample has other DNA sequences that encode this CDR3 too. This chain links TRBV7-2 with TRBJ1-5; D remains ambiguous. V was trimmed by 5 bases and J by 2 bases, leaving 4 bases between them. The CDR3 has 12 amino acids. Germline V CDR1 and CDR2: SGHTA, FQGNSA. CDR3: CASSPGNQPQHF. Here the CDR3 DNA reads TGTGCCAGCAGCCCGGGCAATCAGCCCCAGCATTTT.

This clone was recorded once. The rearrangement links TRBV6-5 to TRBJ1-2; D might be TRBD1 (6 bases). Germline CDR1 is MNHEY and CDR2 is SVGAGI. V dropped 6 bases and J dropped 2 bases, with 10 bases sitting between them. The CDR3 is made up of 13 amino acids. This chain's CDR3 is CASSHRVNYGYTF. In DNA form, the CDR3 reads TGTGCCAGCAGCCACAGGGTGAACTATGGCTACACCTTC.

The gene calls are TRBV19 and TRBJ2-3; 8 bases agree with TRBD2. The CDR3 consists of 15 residues. The junction had 3 bases not matched to a gene; V was cut back by 2 bases and J by 2 bases. Germline V gene sequence: CDR1 LNHDA, CDR2 SQIVND (reference sequence). The DNA of the CDR3 is TGTGCCAGTAGTATACTAGCGGGTCTCACAGATACGCAGTATTTT. Its translation is CASSILAGLTDTQYF.

The gene calls are TRBV5-4 and TRBJ1-3; D remains unclear. V was pared by 2 bases and J by 3 bases, with 9 bases between. The CDR3 covers 14 residues. Per the germline V gene, CDR1 is SGHNT and CDR2 is YYREEE (reference sequence). CDR3 nucleotide sequence: TGTGCCAGCAGCTTAGATGGGGTTGGAAACACCATATATTTT. This encodes CASSLDGVGNTIYF.

Turning to this clone: This sample includes further DNA sequences coding for the same CDR3. The chain recombines TRBV5-1 with TRBJ2-5; 10 bases agree with TRBD2. Germline V CDR1 and CDR2: SGHRS, YFSETQ. This CDR3 contains 15 residues. The ends lost 0 bases at V and 3 bases at J; junction bases unmatched: 2. CDR3 nucleotide sequence: TGCGCCAGCAGCTTGGTTGGGACTAGCGAAGAGACCCAGTACTTC. Protein product: CASSLVGTSEETQYF. Based on the CDR3 plus reference TRBV5-1 and TRBJ2-5, the full variable domain is KAGVTQTPRYLIKTRGQQVTLSCSPISGHRSVSWYQQTPGQGLQFLFEYFSETQRNKGNFPGRFSGRQFSNSRSEMNVSTLELGDSALYLCASSLVGTSEETQYFGPGTRLLVL.

This sequence joins TRBV29-1 and TRBJ2-3; D is unclear. The V and J ends lost 4 bases and 4 bases respectively, with 12 bases between them. The CDR3 loop spans 13 amino acids. Germline loops: CDR1 SQVTM, CDR2 ANQGSEA. The CDR3 DNA follows: TGCAGCGTTGTTCCAGGACCTTCAGATACGCAGTATTTT. As protein: CSVVPGPSDTQYF.

The chain couples TRBV23-1 to TRBJ2-2; maybe TRBD1 (6 bases). Being an ORF, TRBV23-1 has a function that is uncertain. Trimming left V 3 bases short and J 5 bases short, with 13 bases between. This CDR3 region has 15 residues. The CDR3 DNA reads as TGCGCCAGCAGTCAGGGGGCTTGGGGGACCGGGGAGCTGTTTTTT. It is translated as CASSQGAWGTGELFF.

The rearrangement joins TRBV7-8 to TRBJ2-7, with 13 bases aligning to TRBD2. Germline V gene sequence: CDR1 SGHVS, CDR2 FQNEAQ. This CDR3 has 16 residues. V gave up 2 bases and J gave up 7 bases; unmatched junction bases: 8. The CDR3: CASSLTGLAGVGEQYF. CDR3 sequence (DNA): TGTGCCAGCAGCTTAACAGGACTAGCGGGAGTTGGTGAGCAGTACTTC.

The J gene is TRBJ2-3, the V gene TRBV12-5; D gene unclear. CDR1 and CDR2 (germline): LGHNT, FRNRAP. The V and J ends lost 3 bases and 2 bases respectively, with 9 bases between them. This CDR3 has 14 residues. CDR3 bases: TGTGCTAGTGGTTTAGGCAGCCCCACAGATACGCAGTATTTT. Translating gives CASGLGSPTDTQYF.